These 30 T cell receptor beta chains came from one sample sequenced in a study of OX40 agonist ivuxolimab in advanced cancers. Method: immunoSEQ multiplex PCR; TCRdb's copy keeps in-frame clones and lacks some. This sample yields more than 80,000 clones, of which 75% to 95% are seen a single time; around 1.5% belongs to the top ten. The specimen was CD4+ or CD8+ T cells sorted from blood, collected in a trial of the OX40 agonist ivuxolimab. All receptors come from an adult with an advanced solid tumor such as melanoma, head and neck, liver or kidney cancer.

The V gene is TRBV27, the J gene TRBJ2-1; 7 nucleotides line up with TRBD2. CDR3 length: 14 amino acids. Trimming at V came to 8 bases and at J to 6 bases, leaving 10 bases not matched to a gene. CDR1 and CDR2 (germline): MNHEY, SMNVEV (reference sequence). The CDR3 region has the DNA TGTGCCAGCGGACGGCCTAGCGGTAGCAATGAGCAGTTCTTC. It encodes CASGRPSGSNEQFF.

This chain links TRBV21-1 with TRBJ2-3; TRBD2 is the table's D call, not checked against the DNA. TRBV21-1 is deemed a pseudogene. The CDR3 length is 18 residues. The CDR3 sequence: CASSKRGLAGTHTDTQYF. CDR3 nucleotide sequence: TGTGCCAGCAGCAAAAGGGGACTAGCGGGAACCCACACAGATACGCAGTATTTT.

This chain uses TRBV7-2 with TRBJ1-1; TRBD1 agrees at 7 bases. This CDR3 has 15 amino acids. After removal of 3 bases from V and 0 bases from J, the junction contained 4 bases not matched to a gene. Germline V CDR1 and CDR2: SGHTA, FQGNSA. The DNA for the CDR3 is TGTGCCAGCAGCTTTGCCGGGACAGTGAACACTGAAGCTTTCTTT. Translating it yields CASSFAGTVNTEAFF.

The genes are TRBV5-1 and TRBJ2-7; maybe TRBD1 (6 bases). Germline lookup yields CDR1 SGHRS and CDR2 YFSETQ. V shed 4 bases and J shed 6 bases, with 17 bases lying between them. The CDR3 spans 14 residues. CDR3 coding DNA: TGCGCCAGCAGCCTACAGGGATCCCCTGGCGAGCAGTACTTC. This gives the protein CASSLQGSPGEQYF.

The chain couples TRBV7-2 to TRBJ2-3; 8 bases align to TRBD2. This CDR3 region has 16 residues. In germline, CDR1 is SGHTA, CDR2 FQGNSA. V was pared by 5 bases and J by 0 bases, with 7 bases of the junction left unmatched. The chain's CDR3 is CASSLTSGLSTDTQYF. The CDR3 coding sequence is TGTGCCAGCAGCCTAACTAGCGGACTTAGCACAGATACGCAGTATTTT.

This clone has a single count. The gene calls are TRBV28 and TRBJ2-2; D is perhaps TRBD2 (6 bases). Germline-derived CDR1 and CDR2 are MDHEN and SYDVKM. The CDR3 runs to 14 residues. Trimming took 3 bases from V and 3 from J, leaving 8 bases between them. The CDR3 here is CASSFWGDTGELFF. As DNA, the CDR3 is TGTGCCAGCAGTTTTTGGGGGGACACCGGGGAGCTGTTTTTT.

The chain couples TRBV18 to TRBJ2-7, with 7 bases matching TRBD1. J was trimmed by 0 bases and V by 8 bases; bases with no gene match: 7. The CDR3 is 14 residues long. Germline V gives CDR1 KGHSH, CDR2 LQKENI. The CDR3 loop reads CASTTGQASYEQYF. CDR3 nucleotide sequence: TGTGCCAGCACAACCGGACAGGCCTCCTACGAGCAGTACTTC.

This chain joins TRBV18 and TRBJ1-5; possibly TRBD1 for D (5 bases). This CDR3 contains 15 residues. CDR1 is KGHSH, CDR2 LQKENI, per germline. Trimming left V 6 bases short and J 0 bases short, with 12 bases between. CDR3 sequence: CASSVDRNSNQPQHF. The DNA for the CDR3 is TGTGCCAGCTCGGTCGACAGAAATAGCAATCAGCCCCAGCATTTT. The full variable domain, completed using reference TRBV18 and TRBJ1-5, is NAGVMQNPRHLVRRRGQEARLRCSPMKGHSHVYWYRQLPEEGLKFMVYLQKENIIDESGMPKERFSAEFPKEGPSILRIQQVVRGDSAAYFCASSVDRNSNQPQHFGDGTRLSIL.

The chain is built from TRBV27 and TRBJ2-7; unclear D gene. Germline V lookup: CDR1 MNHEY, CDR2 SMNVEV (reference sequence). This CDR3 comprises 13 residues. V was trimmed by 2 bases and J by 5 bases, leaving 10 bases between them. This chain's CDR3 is CASSLGQADEQYF. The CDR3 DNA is TGTGCCAGCAGTTTAGGGCAGGCCGACGAGCAGTACTTC.

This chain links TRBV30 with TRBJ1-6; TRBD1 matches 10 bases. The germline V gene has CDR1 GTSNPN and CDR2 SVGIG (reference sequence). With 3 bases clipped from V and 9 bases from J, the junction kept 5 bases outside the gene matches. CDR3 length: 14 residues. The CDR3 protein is CAWRGTGAGSPLHF. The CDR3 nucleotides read TGTGCCTGGAGGGGGACAGGGGCGGGTTCACCCCTCCACTTT.

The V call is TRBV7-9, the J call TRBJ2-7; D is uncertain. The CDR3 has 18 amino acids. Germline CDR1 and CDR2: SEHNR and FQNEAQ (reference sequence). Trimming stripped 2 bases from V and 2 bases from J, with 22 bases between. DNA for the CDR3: TGTGCCAGCAGCTTAACCCCCAAGGGCAGGCAGACAACCTACGAGCAGTACTTC. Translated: CASSLTPKGRQTTYEQYF.

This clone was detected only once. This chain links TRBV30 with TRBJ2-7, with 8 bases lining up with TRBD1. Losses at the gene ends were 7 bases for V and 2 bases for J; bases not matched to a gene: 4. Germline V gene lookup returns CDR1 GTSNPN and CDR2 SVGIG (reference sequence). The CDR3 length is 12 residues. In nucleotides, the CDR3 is TGTGCCTTCGACAGGGGCCCCTACGAGCAGTACTTC. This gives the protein CAFDRGPYEQYF.

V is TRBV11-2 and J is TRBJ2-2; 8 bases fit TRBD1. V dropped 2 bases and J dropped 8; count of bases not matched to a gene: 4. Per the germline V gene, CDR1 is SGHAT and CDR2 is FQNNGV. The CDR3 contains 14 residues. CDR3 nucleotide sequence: TGTGCCAGCAGCTTATGGGACAGGTCTGGGGAGCTGTTTTTT. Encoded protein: CASSLWDRSGELFF. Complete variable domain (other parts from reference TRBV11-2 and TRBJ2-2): EAGVAQSPRYKIIEKRQSVAFWCNPISGHATLYWYQQILGQGPKLLIQFQNNGVVDDSQLPKDRFSAERLKGVDSTLKIQPAKLEDSAVYLCASSLWDRSGELFFGEGSRLTVL.

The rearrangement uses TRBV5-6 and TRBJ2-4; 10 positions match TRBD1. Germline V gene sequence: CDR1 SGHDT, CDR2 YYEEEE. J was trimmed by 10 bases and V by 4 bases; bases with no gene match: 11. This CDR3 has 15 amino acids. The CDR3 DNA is TGTGCCAGCAGCCCGGGACAGGGGCGTTTGATTATTCAGTACTTC. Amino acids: CASSPGQGRLIIQYF. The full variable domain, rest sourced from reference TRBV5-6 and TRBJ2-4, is DAGVTQSPTHLIKTRGQQVTLRCSPKSGHDTVSWYQQALGQGPQFIFQYYEEEERQRGNFPDRFSGHQFPNYSSELNVNALLLGDSALYLCASSPGQGRLIIQYFGAGTRLSVL.

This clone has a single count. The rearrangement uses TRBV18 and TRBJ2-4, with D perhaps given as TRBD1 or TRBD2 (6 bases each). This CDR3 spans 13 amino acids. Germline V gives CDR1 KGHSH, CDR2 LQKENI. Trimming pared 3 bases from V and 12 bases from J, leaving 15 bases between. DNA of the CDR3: TGTGCCAGCTCACCGTTCGACAGGCGGGGTCAGTACTTC. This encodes CASSPFDRRGQYF.

The CDR3 bases are TGTGCCAGTAGTGTGACGGGAAATGAAAAACTGTTTTTT. Its translation: CASSVTGNEKLFF. The chain carries TRBV19 and TRBJ1-4; D call uncertain. Trimming left V 5 bases short and J 5 bases short, with 9 bases between. CDR3 length equals 13 residues. Germline V gene sequence: CDR1 LNHDA, CDR2 SQIVND (reference sequence). The full variable domain, with the rest looked up from reference TRBV19 and TRBJ1-4, is DGGITQSPKYLFRKEGQNVTLSCEQNLNHDAMYWYRQDPGQGLRLIYYSQIVNDFQKGDIAEGYSVSREKKESFPLTVTSAQKNPTAFYLCASSVTGNEKLFFGSGTQLSVL.

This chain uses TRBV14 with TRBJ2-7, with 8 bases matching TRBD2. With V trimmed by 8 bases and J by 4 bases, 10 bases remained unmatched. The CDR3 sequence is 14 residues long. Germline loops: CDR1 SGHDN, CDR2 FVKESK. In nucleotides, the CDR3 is TGTGCCAGCGGGGACGGGACTAGACTATACGAGCAGTACTTC. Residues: CASGDGTRLYEQYF.

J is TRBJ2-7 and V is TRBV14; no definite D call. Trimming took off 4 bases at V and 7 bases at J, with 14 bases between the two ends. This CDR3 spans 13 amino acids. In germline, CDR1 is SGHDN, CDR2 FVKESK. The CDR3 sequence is CASSRLVESEQYF. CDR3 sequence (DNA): TGTGCCAGCAGCCGTTTGGTTGAGTCGGAGCAGTACTTC.

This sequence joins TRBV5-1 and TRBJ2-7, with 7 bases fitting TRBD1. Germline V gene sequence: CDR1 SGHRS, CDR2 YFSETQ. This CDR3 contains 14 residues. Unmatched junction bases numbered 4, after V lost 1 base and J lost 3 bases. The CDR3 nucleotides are TGCGCCAGCAGCTTGCCCCGGGACAGCTACGAGCAGTACTTC. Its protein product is CASSLPRDSYEQYF.

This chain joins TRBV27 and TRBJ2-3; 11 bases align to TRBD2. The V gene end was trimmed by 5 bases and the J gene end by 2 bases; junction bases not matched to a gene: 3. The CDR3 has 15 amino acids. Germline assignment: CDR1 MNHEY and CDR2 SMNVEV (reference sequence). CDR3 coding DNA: TGTGCCAGCAGTAAACTAGCGGGAGCCACAGATACGCAGTATTTT. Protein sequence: CASSKLAGATDTQYF.

This chain's CDR3 is CAAPAGVSSYEQYF. CDR3 coding DNA: TGCGCCGCCCCCGCGGGGGTTAGCTCCTACGAGCAGTACTTC. The chain combines TRBV10-1 with TRBJ2-7; TRBD2 matches 7 bases. The germline V gene encodes CDR1 WNHNN and CDR2 SYGVQD (reference sequence). V gave up 11 bases and J gave up 0 bases; unmatched junction bases: 10. This CDR3 region has 14 residues.

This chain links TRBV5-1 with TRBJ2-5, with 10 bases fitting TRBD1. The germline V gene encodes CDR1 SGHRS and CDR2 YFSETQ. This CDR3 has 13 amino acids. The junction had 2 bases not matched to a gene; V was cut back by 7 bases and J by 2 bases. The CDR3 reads CASGQGDQETQYF. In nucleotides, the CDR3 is TGCGCCAGCGGACAGGGGGATCAAGAGACCCAGTACTTC.

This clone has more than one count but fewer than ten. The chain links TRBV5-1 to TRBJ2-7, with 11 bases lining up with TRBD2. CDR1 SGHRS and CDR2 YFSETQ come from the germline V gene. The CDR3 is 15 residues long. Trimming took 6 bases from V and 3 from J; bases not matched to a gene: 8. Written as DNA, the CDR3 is TGCGCCAGCACCCAAACTAGCGGGGGCCTCTACGAGCAGTACTTC. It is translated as CASTQTSGGLYEQYF.

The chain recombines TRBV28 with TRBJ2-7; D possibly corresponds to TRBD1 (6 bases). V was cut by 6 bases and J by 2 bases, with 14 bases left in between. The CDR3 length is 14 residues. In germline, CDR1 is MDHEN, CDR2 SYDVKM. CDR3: CASRPGALTYEQYF. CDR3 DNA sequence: TGTGCCAGCAGGCCAGGGGCCCTAACCTACGAGCAGTACTTC.

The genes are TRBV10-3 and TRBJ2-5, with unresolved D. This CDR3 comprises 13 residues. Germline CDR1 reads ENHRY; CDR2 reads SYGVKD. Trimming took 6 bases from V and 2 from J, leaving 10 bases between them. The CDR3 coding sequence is TGTGCCATCAGGACGGACGCGCAAGAGACCCAGTACTTC. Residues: CAIRTDAQETQYF.

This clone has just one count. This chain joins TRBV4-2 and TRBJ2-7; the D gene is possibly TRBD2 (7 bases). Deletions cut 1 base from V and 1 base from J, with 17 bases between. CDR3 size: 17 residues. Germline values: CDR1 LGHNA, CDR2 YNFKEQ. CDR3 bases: TGTGCCAGCAGCCAAGTTGGGGGGGCAGGGAAGTCCTACGAGCAGTACTTC. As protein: CASSQVGGAGKSYEQYF.

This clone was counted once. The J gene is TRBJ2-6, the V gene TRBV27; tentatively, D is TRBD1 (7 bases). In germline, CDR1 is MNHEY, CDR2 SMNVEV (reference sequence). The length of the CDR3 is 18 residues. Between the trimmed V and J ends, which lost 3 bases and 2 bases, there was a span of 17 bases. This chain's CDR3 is CASSFVQGGFPGANVLTF. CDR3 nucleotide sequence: TGTGCCAGCAGTTTTGTGCAGGGGGGTTTCCCTGGGGCCAACGTCCTGACTTTC.

The CDR3 DNA is TGTGCCAGCAGTTTGGACAGCCTCTCTGGGGCCAACGTCCTGACTTTC. Its protein product is CASSLDSLSGANVLTF. V is TRBV28 and J is TRBJ2-6; D is possibly TRBD1 (6 bases). V shed 3 bases and J shed 0 bases, with 9 bases lying between them. This CDR3 contains 16 residues. Germline assignment: CDR1 MDHEN and CDR2 SYDVKM.

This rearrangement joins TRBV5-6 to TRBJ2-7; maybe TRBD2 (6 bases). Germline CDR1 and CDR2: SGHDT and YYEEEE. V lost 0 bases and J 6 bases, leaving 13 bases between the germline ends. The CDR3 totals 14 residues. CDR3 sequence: CASSLALSGREQYF. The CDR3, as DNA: TGTGCCAGCAGCTTGGCCCTCAGCGGGCGCGAGCAGTACTTC. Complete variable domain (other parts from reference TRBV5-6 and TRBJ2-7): DAGVTQSPTHLIKTRGQQVTLRCSPKSGHDTVSWYQQALGQGPQFIFQYYEEEERQRGNFPDRFSGHQFPNYSSELNVNALLLGDSALYLCASSLALSGREQYFGPGTRLTVT.

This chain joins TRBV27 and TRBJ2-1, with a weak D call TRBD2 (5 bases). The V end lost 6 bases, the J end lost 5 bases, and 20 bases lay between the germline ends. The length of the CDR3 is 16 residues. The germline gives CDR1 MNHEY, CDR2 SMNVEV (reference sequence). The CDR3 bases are TGTGCCAGCAGCCCCTGGTGGGGAGTCACCCACAATGAGCAGTTCTTC. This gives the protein CASSPWWGVTHNEQFF.